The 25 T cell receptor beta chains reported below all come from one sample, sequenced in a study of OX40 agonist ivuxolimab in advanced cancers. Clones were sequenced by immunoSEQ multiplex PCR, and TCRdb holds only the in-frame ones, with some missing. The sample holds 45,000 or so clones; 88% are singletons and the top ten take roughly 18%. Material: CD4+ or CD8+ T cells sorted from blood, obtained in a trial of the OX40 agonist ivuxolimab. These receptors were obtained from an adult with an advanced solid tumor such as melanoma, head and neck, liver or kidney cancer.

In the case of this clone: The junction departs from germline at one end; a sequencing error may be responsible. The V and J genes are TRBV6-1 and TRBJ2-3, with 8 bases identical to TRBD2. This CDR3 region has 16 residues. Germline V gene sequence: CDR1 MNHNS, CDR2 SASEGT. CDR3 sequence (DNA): TGTGCCGGCAGTGAAGCATGGCGGGGGGGCACAGATACGCAGTATTTT. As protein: CAGSEAWRGGTDTQYF.

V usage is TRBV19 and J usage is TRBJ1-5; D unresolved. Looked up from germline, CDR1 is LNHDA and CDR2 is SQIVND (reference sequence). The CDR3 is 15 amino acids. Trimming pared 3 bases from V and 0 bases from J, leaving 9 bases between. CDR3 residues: CASSIAGDSNQPQHF. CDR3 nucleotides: TGTGCCAGTAGTATTGCGGGAGATAGCAATCAGCCCCAGCATTTT.

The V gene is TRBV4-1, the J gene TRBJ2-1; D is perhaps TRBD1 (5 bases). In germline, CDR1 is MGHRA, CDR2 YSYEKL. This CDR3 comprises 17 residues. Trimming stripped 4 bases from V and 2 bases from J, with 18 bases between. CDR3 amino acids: CASSPGQGGVPYNEQFF. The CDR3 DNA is TGCGCCAGCAGCCCCGGGCAGGGCGGCGTTCCCTACAATGAGCAGTTCTTC.

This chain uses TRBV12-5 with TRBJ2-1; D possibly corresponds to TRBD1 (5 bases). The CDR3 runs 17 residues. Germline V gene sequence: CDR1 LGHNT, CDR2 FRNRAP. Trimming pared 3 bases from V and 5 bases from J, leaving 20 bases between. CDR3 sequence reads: CASGFITDKLTNNEQFF. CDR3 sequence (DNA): TGTGCTAGTGGTTTTATCACGGACAAACTTACGAACAATGAGCAGTTCTTC.

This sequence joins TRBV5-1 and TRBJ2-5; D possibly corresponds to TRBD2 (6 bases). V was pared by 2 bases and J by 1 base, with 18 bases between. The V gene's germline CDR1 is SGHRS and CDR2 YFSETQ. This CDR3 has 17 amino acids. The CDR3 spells CASSFEGRGVTQETQYF. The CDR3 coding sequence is TGCGCCAGCAGCTTTGAAGGGCGGGGAGTTACCCAAGAGACCCAGTACTTC.

CDR3 residues: CASSQAGGGETQYF. DNA of the CDR3: TGTGCCAGCAGTCAAGCGGGGGGGGGAGAGACCCAGTACTTC. The chain couples TRBV28 to TRBJ2-5, with TRBD2 matching 10 bases. The CDR3 contains 14 residues. CDR1 and CDR2 from the germline V gene are MDHEN and SYDVKM. With V trimmed by 5 bases and J by 4 bases, 4 bases remained unmatched.

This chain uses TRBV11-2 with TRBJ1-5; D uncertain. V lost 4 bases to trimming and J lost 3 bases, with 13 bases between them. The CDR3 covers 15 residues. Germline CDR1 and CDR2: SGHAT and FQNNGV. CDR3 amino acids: CASSSVDLFNQPQHF. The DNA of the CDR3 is TGTGCCAGCAGCTCAGTGGACCTTTTCAATCAGCCCCAGCATTTT.

CDR3 bases: TGTGCCAGCAGCTTCGTAGGCGAAGAGACCCAGTACTTC. Its protein is CASSFVGEETQYF. The chain has TRBV7-7 and TRBJ2-5; D gene uncertain. CDR3 length: 13 residues. Trimming took 3 bases from V and 3 from J, leaving 8 bases between them. Germline loops: CDR1 SSHAT, CDR2 FNYEAQ (reference sequence).

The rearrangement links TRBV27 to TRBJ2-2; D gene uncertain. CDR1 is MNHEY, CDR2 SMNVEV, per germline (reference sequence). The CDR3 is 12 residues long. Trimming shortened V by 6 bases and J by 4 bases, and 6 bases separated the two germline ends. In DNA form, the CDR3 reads TGTGCCAGCAGCCCGCTCACCGGGGAGCTGTTTTTT. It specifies CASSPLTGELFF.

The CDR3: CASSEVYNSPLHF. The CDR3 DNA follows: TGTGCCAGCTCCGAGGTGTATAATTCACCCCTCCACTTT. The rearrangement joins TRBV6-1 to TRBJ1-6; no clear D. The length of the CDR3 is 13 residues. With 8 bases removed from V and 4 bases from J, the gap between germline ends came to 9 bases. Germline CDR1 MNHNS, CDR2 SASEGT.

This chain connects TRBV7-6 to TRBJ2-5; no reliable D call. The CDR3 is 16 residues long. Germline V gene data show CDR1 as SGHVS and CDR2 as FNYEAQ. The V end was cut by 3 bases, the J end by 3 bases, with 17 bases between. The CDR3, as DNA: TGTGCCAGCAGCTTTAACACTGGAGAACCTAAAGAGACCCAGTACTTC. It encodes CASSFNTGEPKETQYF.

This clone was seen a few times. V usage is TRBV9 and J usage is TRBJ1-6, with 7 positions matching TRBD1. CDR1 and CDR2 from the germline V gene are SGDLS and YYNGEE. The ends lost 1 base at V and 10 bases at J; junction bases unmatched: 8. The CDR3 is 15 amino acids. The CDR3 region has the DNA TGTGCCAGCAGCGTATATCGACAGGGTGAATCACCCCTCCACTTT. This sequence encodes CASSVYRQGESPLHF.

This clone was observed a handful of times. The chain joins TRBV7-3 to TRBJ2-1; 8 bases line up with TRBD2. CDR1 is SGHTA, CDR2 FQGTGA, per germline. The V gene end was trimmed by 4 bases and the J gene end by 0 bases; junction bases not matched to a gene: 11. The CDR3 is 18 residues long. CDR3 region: CASSWNGESGSSYNEQFF. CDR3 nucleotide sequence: TGTGCCAGCAGCTGGAATGGGGAAAGCGGGAGCTCCTACAATGAGCAGTTCTTC.

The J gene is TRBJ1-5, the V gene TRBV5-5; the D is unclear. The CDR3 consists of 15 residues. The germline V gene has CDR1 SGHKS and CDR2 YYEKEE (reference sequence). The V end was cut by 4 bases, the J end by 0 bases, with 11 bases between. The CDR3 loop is CASSLTGDSNQPQHF. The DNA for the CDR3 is TGTGCCAGCAGCCTTACGGGAGATAGCAATCAGCCCCAGCATTTT.

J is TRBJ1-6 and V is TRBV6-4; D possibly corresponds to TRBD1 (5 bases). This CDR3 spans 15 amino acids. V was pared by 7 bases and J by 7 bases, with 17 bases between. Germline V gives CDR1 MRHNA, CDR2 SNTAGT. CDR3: CASKSVGVLNSPLHF. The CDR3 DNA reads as TGTGCCAGCAAGTCAGTAGGGGTTTTGAATTCACCCCTCCACTTT.

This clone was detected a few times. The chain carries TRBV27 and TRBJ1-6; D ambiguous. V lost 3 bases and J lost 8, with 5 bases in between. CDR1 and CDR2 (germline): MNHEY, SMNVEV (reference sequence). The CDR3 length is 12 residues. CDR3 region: CASSLADSPLHF. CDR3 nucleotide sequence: TGTGCCAGCAGTTTGGCGGATTCACCCCTCCACTTT.

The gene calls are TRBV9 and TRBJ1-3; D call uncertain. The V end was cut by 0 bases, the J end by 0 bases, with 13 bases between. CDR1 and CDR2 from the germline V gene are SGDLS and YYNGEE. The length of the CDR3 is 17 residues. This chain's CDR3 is CASSVEGGKYSGNTIYF. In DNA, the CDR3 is TGTGCCAGCAGCGTAGAGGGTGGCAAGTACTCTGGAAACACCATATATTTT.

The CDR3 DNA follows: TGTGCCAGCAGTTTCGGGCAGGGTCAGTGGGAGCAGTACTTC. It encodes CASSFGQGQWEQYF. The chain carries TRBV27 and TRBJ2-7, with a weak D call TRBD1 (5 bases). From germline, CDR1 is MNHEY and CDR2 SMNVEV (reference sequence). The CDR3 consists of 14 residues. V dropped 3 bases and J dropped 7 bases, with 16 bases sitting between them.

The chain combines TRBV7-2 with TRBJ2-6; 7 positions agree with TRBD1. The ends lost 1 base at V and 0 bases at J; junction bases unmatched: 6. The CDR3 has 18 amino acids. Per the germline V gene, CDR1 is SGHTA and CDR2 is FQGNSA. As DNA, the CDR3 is TGTGCCAGCAGCTTAGTTCAGGGGGACACCTCTGGGGCCAACGTCCTGACTTTC. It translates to CASSLVQGDTSGANVLTF.

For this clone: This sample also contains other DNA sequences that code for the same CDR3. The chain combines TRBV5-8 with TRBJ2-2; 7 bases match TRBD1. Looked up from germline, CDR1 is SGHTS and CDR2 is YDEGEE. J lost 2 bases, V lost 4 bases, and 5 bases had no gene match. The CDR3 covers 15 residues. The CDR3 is CASSPGTVNTGELFF. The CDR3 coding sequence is TGTGCCAGCAGCCCAGGGACAGTTAACACCGGGGAGCTGTTTTTT.

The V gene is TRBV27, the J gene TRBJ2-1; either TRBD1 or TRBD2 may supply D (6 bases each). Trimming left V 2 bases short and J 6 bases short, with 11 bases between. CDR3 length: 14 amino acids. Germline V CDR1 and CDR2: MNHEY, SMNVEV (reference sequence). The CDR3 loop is CASSLRGDLNEQFF. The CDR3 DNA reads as TGTGCCAGCAGTTTAAGGGGGGATCTCAATGAGCAGTTCTTC.

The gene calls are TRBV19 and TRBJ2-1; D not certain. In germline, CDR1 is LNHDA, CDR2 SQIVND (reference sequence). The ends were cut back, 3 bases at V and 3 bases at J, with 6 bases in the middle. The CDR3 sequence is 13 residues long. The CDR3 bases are TGTGCCAGTAGTATTCAAGGCTACAATGAGCAGTTCTTC. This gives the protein CASSIQGYNEQFF.

The CDR3 spells CASSPPSGGYNEQFF. The CDR3, as DNA: TGTGCCAGCAGTCCCCCTAGCGGGGGCTACAATGAGCAGTTCTTC. This chain joins TRBV6-5 and TRBJ2-1; 10 nucleotides line up with TRBD2. With 5 bases clipped from V and 3 bases from J, the junction kept 4 bases outside the gene matches. The CDR3 totals 15 residues. Germline lookup yields CDR1 MNHEY and CDR2 SVGAGI.

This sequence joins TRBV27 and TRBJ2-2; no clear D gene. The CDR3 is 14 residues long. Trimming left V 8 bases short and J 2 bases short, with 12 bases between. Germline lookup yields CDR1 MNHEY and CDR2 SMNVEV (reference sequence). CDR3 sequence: CASSDETNTGELFF. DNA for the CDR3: TGTGCCAGCTCCGACGAGACTAACACCGGGGAGCTGTTTTTT.

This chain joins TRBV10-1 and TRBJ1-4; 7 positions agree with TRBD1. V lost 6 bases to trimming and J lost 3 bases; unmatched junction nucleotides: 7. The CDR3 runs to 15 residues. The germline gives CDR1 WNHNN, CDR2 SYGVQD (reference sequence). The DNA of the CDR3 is TGCGCCAGCAGCCGCGGACAGGCCTCTAATGAAAAACTGTTTTTT. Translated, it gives CASSRGQASNEKLFF.